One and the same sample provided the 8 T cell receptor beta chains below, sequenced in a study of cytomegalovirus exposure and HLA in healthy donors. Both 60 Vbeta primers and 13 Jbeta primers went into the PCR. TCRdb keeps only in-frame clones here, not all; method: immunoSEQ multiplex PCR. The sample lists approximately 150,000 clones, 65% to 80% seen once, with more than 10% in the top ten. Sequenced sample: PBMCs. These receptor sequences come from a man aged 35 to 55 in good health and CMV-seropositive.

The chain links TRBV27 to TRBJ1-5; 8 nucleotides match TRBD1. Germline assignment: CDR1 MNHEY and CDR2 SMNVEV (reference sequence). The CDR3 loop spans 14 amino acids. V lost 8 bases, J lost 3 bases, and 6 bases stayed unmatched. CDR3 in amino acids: CASRKTGDNQPQHF. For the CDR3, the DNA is TGTGCCAGCCGTAAGACAGGGGACAATCAGCCCCAGCATTTT.

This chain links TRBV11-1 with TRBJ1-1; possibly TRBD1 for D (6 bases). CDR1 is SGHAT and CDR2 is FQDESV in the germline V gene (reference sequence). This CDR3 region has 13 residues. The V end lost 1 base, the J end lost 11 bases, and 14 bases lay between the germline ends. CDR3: CASSLVGTWWAFF. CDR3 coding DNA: TGTGCCAGCAGCTTAGTAGGGACATGGTGGGCTTTCTTT.

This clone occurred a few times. The CDR3 sequence: CASSSTDSSWGKLFF. CDR3 nucleotides: TGTGCCAGCAGTTCGACCGACAGCTCCTGGGGAAAACTGTTTTTT. V is TRBV27 and J is TRBJ1-4; D is perhaps TRBD1 (5 bases). The CDR3 runs 15 residues. With 4 bases removed from V and 10 bases from J, the gap between germline ends came to 19 bases. The germline CDR1 and CDR2 sequences are MNHEY and SMNVEV (reference sequence). The entire variable domain, with the rest obtained from reference TRBV27 and TRBJ1-4, is as follows: EAQVTQNPRYLITVTGKKLTVTCSQNMNHEYMSWYRQDPGLGLRQIYYSMNVEVTDKGDVPEGYKVSRKEKRNFPLILESPSPNQTSLYFCASSSTDSSWGKLFFGSGTQLSVL.

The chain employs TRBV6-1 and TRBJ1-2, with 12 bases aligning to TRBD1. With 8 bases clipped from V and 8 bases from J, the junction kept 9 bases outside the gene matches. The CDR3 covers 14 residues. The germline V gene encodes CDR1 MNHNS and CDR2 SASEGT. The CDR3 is CASWGGQGAIGYTF. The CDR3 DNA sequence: TGTGCCAGCTGGGGGGGACAGGGGGCGATAGGCTACACCTTC.

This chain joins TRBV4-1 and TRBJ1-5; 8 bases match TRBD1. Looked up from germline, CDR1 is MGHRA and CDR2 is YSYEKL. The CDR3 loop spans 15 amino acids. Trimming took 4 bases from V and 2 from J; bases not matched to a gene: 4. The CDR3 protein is CASSRSGQGNQPQHF. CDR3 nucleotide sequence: TGCGCCAGCAGCCGTTCGGGACAGGGCAATCAGCCCCAGCATTTT.

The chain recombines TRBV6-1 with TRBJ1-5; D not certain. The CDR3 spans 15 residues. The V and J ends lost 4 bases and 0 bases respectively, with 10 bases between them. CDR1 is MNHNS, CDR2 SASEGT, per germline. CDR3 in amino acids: CASSARVYSNQPQHF. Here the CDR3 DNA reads TGTGCCAGCAGTGCGAGGGTATATAGCAATCAGCCCCAGCATTTT.

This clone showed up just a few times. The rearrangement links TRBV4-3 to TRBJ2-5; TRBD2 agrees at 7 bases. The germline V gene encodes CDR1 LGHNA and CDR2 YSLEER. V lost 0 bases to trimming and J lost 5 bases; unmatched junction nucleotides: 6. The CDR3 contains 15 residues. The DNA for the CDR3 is TGCGCCAGCAGCCAAGATCCGGTAGCGGGCGAGACCCAGTACTTC. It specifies CASSQDPVAGETQYF.

The CDR3 sequence: CASSLAGAKTQYF. The CDR3 DNA follows: TGTGCCAGCAGCTTAGCGGGCGCGAAGACCCAGTACTTC. The chain links TRBV7-9 to TRBJ2-5; no clear D gene. Germline CDR1 reads SEHNR; CDR2 reads FQNEAQ (reference sequence). V lost 0 bases, J lost 6 bases, and 8 bases lay in between. This CDR3 comprises 13 residues.